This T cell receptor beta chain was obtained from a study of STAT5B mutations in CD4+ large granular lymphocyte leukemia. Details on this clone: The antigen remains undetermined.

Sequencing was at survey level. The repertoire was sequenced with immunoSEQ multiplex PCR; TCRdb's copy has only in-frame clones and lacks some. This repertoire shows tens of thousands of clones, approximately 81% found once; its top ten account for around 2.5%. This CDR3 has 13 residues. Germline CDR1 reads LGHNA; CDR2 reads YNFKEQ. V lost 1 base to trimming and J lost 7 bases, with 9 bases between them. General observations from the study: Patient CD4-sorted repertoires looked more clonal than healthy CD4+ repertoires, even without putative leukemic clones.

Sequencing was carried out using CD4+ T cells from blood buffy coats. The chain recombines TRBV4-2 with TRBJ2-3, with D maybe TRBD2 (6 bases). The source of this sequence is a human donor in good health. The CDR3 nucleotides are TGTGCCAGCAGCCAAGTTGCGGGGTATACGCAGTATTTT. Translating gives CASSQVAGYTQYF.